The TCR beta chain under discussion was sequenced for a study of blood T cell repertoires in COVID-19. CDR1 SGHVS and CDR2 FQNEAQ come from the germline V gene. V shed 5 bases and J shed 7 bases, with 17 bases lying between them. The CDR3 totals 14 residues. Libraries were prepared by immunoSEQ multiplex PCR; TCRdb keeps only in-frame clonotypes and omits some of them. Of approximately 270,000 clones in the sample, roughly 89% were seen once. The chain links TRBV7-8 to TRBJ1-1; D is perhaps TRBD1 (5 bases). The specimen was PBMCs or T cells enriched from blood (not recorded which). The TCR originated in an older woman who had recovered from COVID-19. The CDR3 spells CASSQQLGRGEAFF. CDR3 in DNA: TGTGCCAGCAGCCAACAGTTGGGGCGAGGTGAAGCTTTCTTT.